Listed below are T cell receptor beta chains from one sample, sequenced in a study of cytomegalovirus exposure and HLA in healthy donors. Data came from immunoSEQ multiplex PCR; TCRdb stores just in-frame clones and leaves some out. Here the sample spans 150,000 to 200,000 clones, roughly 84% being singletons. The sequencing input was PBMCs. The receptors here all came from a boy aged 2 to 9 in good health and CMV-seronegative. The CDR3 runs from the conserved cysteine through the conserved F or W. The order of the fields is D gene, V gene, J gene, CDR3 DNA, CDR3 protein. D genes are given only for firm matches.

D: .
V: TRBV27
J: TRBJ2-4
DNA: TGTGCCAGCAGTTTGGGCCTTCCTAAGGCCCGAAACATTCAGTACTTC
CDR3: CASSLGLPKARNIQYF

D: .
V: TRBV19
J: TRBJ1-1
DNA: TGTGCCAGTAGTTTTGCGAGATCCAGGGACACTGAAGCTTTCTTT
CDR3: CASSFARSRDTEAFF

D: TRBD1
V: TRBV18
J: TRBJ1-3
DNA: TGTGCCAGCTCACCACCTTCGACAGGGGGCCTTGGAAACACCATATATTTT
CDR3: CASSPPSTGGLGNTIYF

D: TRBD1
V: TRBV6-5
J: TRBJ2-3
DNA: TGTGCCAGCAGTTACCTCGGACAGGGCGATACGCAGTATTTT
CDR3: CASSYLGQGDTQYF

D: .
V: TRBV13
J: TRBJ2-7
DNA: TGTGCCAGCAGCGAACTGGGGGCGGGTTACGAGCAGTACTTC
CDR3: CASSELGAGYEQYF

D: .
V: TRBV7-7
J: TRBJ2-7
DNA: TGTGCTAGCAGCCCCGACGAGGCTGGCGAGCAGTACTTC
CDR3: CASSPDEAGEQYF

D: TRBD1
V: TRBV7-9
J: TRBJ1-4
DNA: TGCGCCAGCAGCTCAGGATCGACAGGGCGCGGTGAAAAACTGTTTTTT
CDR3: CASSSGSTGRGEKLFF

D: TRBD1
V: TRBV4-1
J: TRBJ1-1
DNA: TGCGCCAGCAGCCAACCGGGACAGAAGAACACTGAAGCTTTCTTT
CDR3: CASSQPGQKNTEAFF

D: TRBD1
V: TRBV4-1
J: TRBJ2-5
DNA: TGCGCCAGCAGCCTGACAGGGGTGGAGACCCAGTACTTC
CDR3: CASSLTGVETQYF

D: .
V: TRBV5-1
J: TRBJ2-3
DNA: TGCGCCAGCAGCTCCCAGGGCACAGATACGCAGTATTTT
CDR3: CASSSQGTDTQYF